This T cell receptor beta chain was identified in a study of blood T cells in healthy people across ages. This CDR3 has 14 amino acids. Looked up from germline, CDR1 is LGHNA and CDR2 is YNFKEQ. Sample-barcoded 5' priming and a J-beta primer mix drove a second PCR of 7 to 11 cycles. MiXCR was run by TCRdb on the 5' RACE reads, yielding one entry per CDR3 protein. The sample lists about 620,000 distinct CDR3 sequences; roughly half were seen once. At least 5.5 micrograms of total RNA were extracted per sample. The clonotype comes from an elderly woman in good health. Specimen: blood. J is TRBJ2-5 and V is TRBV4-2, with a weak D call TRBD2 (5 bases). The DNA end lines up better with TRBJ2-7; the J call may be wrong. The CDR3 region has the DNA TGTGCCAGCAGCCAAGAATTTAGCGCAAACGAGCAGTACTTC. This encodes CASSQEFSANEQYF.